These T cell receptor beta chains were read from a single sample in a study of PD-1 blockade in classical Hodgkin lymphoma. This table comes from immunoSEQ multiplex PCR, and its TCRdb copy is limited to in-frame clones, with some not included. The table lists roughly 20,000 clones, about 80% of them singletons. Source: peripheral blood mononuclear cells (PBMCs), taken before the fourth cycle of nivolumab. The origin of the receptors is a human donor with classical Hodgkin lymphoma. The CDR3 runs from the conserved cysteine through the conserved F or W. Each record gives: J gene, V gene, clone size, D gene, CDR3 DNA, CDR3 protein. The D gene is left open where the match is weak. Rows may omit the clone size; those that give it use once, few, many or a size class.

j_call: TRBJ1-3
v_call: TRBV15
clone_size: few
d_call: NA
cdr3_nt: TGTGCCACCAGCAGAGCGGGGACGATCTCTGGAAACACCATATATTTT
cdr3_aa: CATSRAGTISGNTIYF

j_call: TRBJ2-2
v_call: TRBV5-1
clone_size: NA
d_call: NA
cdr3_nt: TGCGCCAGCAGCTTACAGGCCGCCGGGCGAACCGGGGAGCTGTTTTTT
cdr3_aa: CASSLQAAGRTGELFF

j_call: TRBJ1-2
v_call: TRBV6-6
clone_size: NA
d_call: TRBD1
cdr3_nt: TGTGCCAGCAGTCCGTCCCGGGACAGGGGCAACGGCTACACCTTC
cdr3_aa: CASSPSRDRGNGYTF

j_call: TRBJ2-7
v_call: TRBV20-1
clone_size: NA
d_call: NA
cdr3_nt: TGCAGTGCTAGATTTGGCGTCGAGCAGTACTTC
cdr3_aa: CSARFGVEQYF

j_call: TRBJ2-5
v_call: TRBV28
clone_size: NA
d_call: TRBD2
cdr3_nt: TGTGCCAGCAGTCGTCTAGCGGGAACGAGGTTGTGGTTGTGGGCCCAGTACTTC
cdr3_aa: CASSRLAGTRLWLWAQYF

j_call: TRBJ2-3
v_call: TRBV10-2
clone_size: NA
d_call: TRBD1
cdr3_nt: TGCGCCAGCAGTGAGCCGTGGGACAGGGGGTTGGATACGCAGTATTTT
cdr3_aa: CASSEPWDRGLDTQYF

j_call: TRBJ2-1
v_call: TRBV7-2
clone_size: few
d_call: TRBD2
cdr3_nt: TGTGCCAGCACCCTAGCGGGGCCCGCCTCCTACAATGAGCAGTTCTTC
cdr3_aa: CASTLAGPASYNEQFF

j_call: TRBJ1-3
v_call: TRBV7-2
clone_size: NA
d_call: NA
cdr3_nt: TGTGCCAGCAGCCCGCAGCAGGGGAAAATTGGAAACACCATATATTTT
cdr3_aa: CASSPQQGKIGNTIYF

j_call: TRBJ1-2
v_call: TRBV7-2
clone_size: few
d_call: NA
cdr3_nt: TGTGCCAGCAGCTTACGGTTTGGTGGCTACACCTTC
cdr3_aa: CASSLRFGGYTF

j_call: TRBJ2-7
v_call: TRBV6-6
clone_size: NA
d_call: NA
cdr3_nt: TGTGCCAGCAGTTACCCGGCTAGCGTGGGCGAGCAGTACTTC
cdr3_aa: CASSYPASVGEQYF

j_call: TRBJ1-3
v_call: TRBV13
clone_size: NA
d_call: NA
cdr3_nt: TGTGCCAGCAGCTTCCAGGGTCTCTCTGGAAACACCATATATTTT
cdr3_aa: CASSFQGLSGNTIYF

j_call: TRBJ2-7
v_call: TRBV6-1
clone_size: NA
d_call: NA
cdr3_nt: TGTGCCAGCAGTGATGGGGCAGGGAGGAACGAGTACTTC
cdr3_aa: CASSDGAGRNEYF

j_call: TRBJ2-1
v_call: TRBV5-6
clone_size: NA
d_call: NA
cdr3_nt: TGTGCCAGCAGCTTGTGGGCGGGGGCGACCTACAATGAGCAGTTCTTC
cdr3_aa: CASSLWAGATYNEQFF

j_call: TRBJ1-5
v_call: TRBV29-1
clone_size: NA
d_call: TRBD1
cdr3_nt: TGCAGCGTGACTGGGACAGGGGGGGATCTGTCCCAGCATTTT
cdr3_aa: CSVTGTGGDLSQHF

j_call: TRBJ1-6
v_call: TRBV25-1
clone_size: NA
d_call: NA
cdr3_nt: TGTGCCAGCAGTATCCGGGACAACAATTCACCCCTCCACTTT
cdr3_aa: CASSIRDNNSPLHF

j_call: TRBJ1-5
v_call: TRBV5-8
clone_size: NA
d_call: NA
cdr3_nt: TGTGCCAGCAGCTTTCAAGGGGATCAGCCCCAGCATTTT
cdr3_aa: CASSFQGDQPQHF

j_call: TRBJ2-1
v_call: TRBV27
clone_size: NA
d_call: NA
cdr3_nt: TGTTCGGGGGGCGATGAGCAGTTCTTC
cdr3_aa: CSGGDEQFF

j_call: TRBJ2-5
v_call: TRBV18
clone_size: NA
d_call: NA
cdr3_nt: TGTGCCAGCTCACCACAGCTAGCAGTGCAAGAGACCCAGTACTTC
cdr3_aa: CASSPQLAVQETQYF

j_call: TRBJ2-1
v_call: TRBV7-6
clone_size: NA
d_call: TRBD2
cdr3_nt: TGTGCCAGCAGCGCGACTAGCGGGAGGGTTAATGAGCAGTTCTTC
cdr3_aa: CASSATSGRVNEQFF

j_call: TRBJ2-6
v_call: TRBV5-1
clone_size: NA
d_call: NA
cdr3_nt: TGCGCCAGCAGCTGGGCAGGGGCCTACTCCCGATTCTCTGGGGCCAACGTCCTGACTTTC
cdr3_aa: CASSWAGAYSRFSGANVLTF

j_call: TRBJ1-1
v_call: TRBV25-1
clone_size: NA
d_call: NA
cdr3_nt: TGTGCCAGCAGTGAAGGTTATATGAACACTGAAGCTTTCTTT
cdr3_aa: CASSEGYMNTEAFF

j_call: TRBJ2-1
v_call: TRBV5-5
clone_size: few
d_call: TRBD2
cdr3_nt: TGTGCCAGCAGCTGGACTAGCGGGAGCTTTGAGCAGTTCTTC
cdr3_aa: CASSWTSGSFEQFF

j_call: TRBJ2-2
v_call: TRBV7-9
clone_size: NA
d_call: TRBD2
cdr3_nt: TGTGCCAGCAGCTTAATGACTAGCGGGAGTACCGGGGAGCTGTTTTTT
cdr3_aa: CASSLMTSGSTGELFF

j_call: TRBJ1-5
v_call: TRBV11-2
clone_size: NA
d_call: NA
cdr3_nt: TGTGCCAGCAGCTCCTACACCGGGGATAGCAATCAGCCCCAGCATTTT
cdr3_aa: CASSSYTGDSNQPQHF

j_call: TRBJ2-3
v_call: TRBV27
clone_size: NA
d_call: NA
cdr3_nt: TGTGCCAGCAGTTTAAGAACGGGTACGCAGTATTTT
cdr3_aa: CASSLRTGTQYF

j_call: TRBJ1-3
v_call: TRBV6-5
clone_size: NA
d_call: NA
cdr3_nt: TGTGCCAGCACGAGCTCTGGAAACACCATATATTTT
cdr3_aa: CASTSSGNTIYF

j_call: TRBJ2-1
v_call: TRBV27
clone_size: NA
d_call: TRBD1
cdr3_nt: TGTGCCAGCAGTTTGGGACAGGACACCAATGAGCAGTTCTTC
cdr3_aa: CASSLGQDTNEQFF

j_call: TRBJ2-7
v_call: TRBV27
clone_size: NA
d_call: NA
cdr3_nt: TGTGCCAGCAGTTTATGGGGTGGCGAGCAGTACTTC
cdr3_aa: CASSLWGGEQYF

j_call: TRBJ1-2
v_call: TRBV5-3
clone_size: few
d_call: TRBD1
cdr3_nt: TGTGCCAGAAGCAGATACCGGGACAGGGTGGGTTATAACTATGGCTACACCTTC
cdr3_aa: CARSRYRDRVGYNYGYTF

j_call: TRBJ2-7
v_call: TRBV28
clone_size: few
d_call: NA
cdr3_nt: TGTGCCACTGCAGGGGTTTCCTACGAGCAGTACTTC
cdr3_aa: CATAGVSYEQYF

j_call: TRBJ2-6
v_call: TRBV7-7
clone_size: NA
d_call: TRBD1
cdr3_nt: TGTGCCAGCAGCTCCGGGACAGGGAAGGCCAACGTCCTGACTTTC
cdr3_aa: CASSSGTGKANVLTF

j_call: TRBJ2-5
v_call: TRBV5-6
clone_size: NA
d_call: NA
cdr3_nt: TGTGCCAGCAGCTTATCTGGGAGTGGATCGGAGACCCAGTACTTC
cdr3_aa: CASSLSGSGSETQYF

j_call: TRBJ1-4
v_call: TRBV6-1
clone_size: NA
d_call: NA
cdr3_nt: TGTGCCAGCAGTGACAGGAGTGCAACTAATGAAAAACTGTTTTTT
cdr3_aa: CASSDRSATNEKLFF

j_call: TRBJ2-5
v_call: TRBV2
clone_size: NA
d_call: NA
cdr3_nt: TGTGCCAGCAGTGAAGGGAGGGTGGCAGCAGAGACCCAGTACTTC
cdr3_aa: CASSEGRVAAETQYF

j_call: TRBJ1-5
v_call: TRBV7-6
clone_size: NA
d_call: TRBD1
cdr3_nt: TGTGCCAGCAGCAAACATGACAGGGAATTAGGTCAGCCCCAGCATTTT
cdr3_aa: CASSKHDRELGQPQHF

j_call: TRBJ2-4
v_call: TRBV19
clone_size: NA
d_call: NA
cdr3_nt: TGTGCCAGTAGTATAGAGCGGATTGAGGGCAAAAACATTCAGTACTTC
cdr3_aa: CASSIERIEGKNIQYF

j_call: TRBJ1-2
v_call: TRBV5-1
clone_size: NA
d_call: NA
cdr3_nt: TGCGCCAGCAGCTTGACACAGGGTTATGGCTACACCTTC
cdr3_aa: CASSLTQGYGYTF

j_call: TRBJ2-4
v_call: TRBV6-5
clone_size: NA
d_call: NA
cdr3_nt: TGTGCCAGCAGACCGGGGGTCATAGCCAAAAACATTCAGTACTTC
cdr3_aa: CASRPGVIAKNIQYF

j_call: TRBJ2-7
v_call: TRBV7-9
clone_size: few
d_call: NA
cdr3_nt: TGTGCCAGCAGCTTAGTAGGCACCAGGGGTAACGAGCAGTACTTC
cdr3_aa: CASSLVGTRGNEQYF

j_call: TRBJ2-7
v_call: TRBV10-3
clone_size: NA
d_call: NA
cdr3_nt: TGTGCCATCAGTGAGTCTTCCGACGGCGGGCAGTACTTC
cdr3_aa: CAISESSDGGQYF

j_call: TRBJ2-2
v_call: TRBV18
clone_size: NA
d_call: TRBD2
cdr3_nt: TGTGCCAGCTCAAACCTAGCGGGAGGGCTCACCGGGGAGCTGTTTTTT
cdr3_aa: CASSNLAGGLTGELFF

j_call: TRBJ2-1
v_call: TRBV7-9
clone_size: few
d_call: TRBD2
cdr3_nt: TGTGCCAGCAGCTTAGGTCTAGCGGGACAGTTCTTC
cdr3_aa: CASSLGLAGQFF

j_call: TRBJ2-6
v_call: TRBV12-2
clone_size: NA
d_call: NA
cdr3_nt: TGTGCAAGTCGCACTGCTGCCACACAAAGTCGGGCCAACGTCCTGACTTTC
cdr3_aa: CASRTAATQSRANVLTF

j_call: TRBJ1-1
v_call: TRBV2
clone_size: medium-sized
d_call: NA
cdr3_nt: TGTGCCAGCCAGAGGACCAACACTGAAGCTTTCTTT
cdr3_aa: CASQRTNTEAFF